A selection of T cell receptor beta chains follows, all from one sample in a study of shared clonotypes between healthy human individuals. Method: immunoSEQ multiplex PCR; TCRdb's copy keeps in-frame clones and lacks some. Of approximately 530,000 clones listed, about 95% are singletons. The sequenced material came from naive CD4+ T cells sorted from blood. These receptors originate from a woman aged 30 to 39 in good health. Both conserved end residues are part of each CDR3. A D gene is named only where the DNA matches it firmly. Only some rows state a clone size, as once, few, many or a class for expanded clones.

size	D	V	J	CDR3	DNA
NA	NA	TRBV4-1	TRBJ1-1	CASSQVGTYPGGIF	TGCGCCAGCAGCCAAGTGGGGACTTATCCCGGAGGTATCTTT
NA	NA	TRBV19	TRBJ1-5	CASSRTTVNSNQPQHF	TGTGCCAGTAGTCGGACGACAGTGAATAGCAATCAGCCCCAGCATTTT
NA	NA	TRBV28	TRBJ2-7	CASSAGGQISYEQYF	TGTGCCAGCAGTGCTGGAGGACAGATCTCCTACGAGCAGTACTTC
once	TRBD1	TRBV6-5	TRBJ1-2	CASSPRQGKHYGYTF	TGTGCCAGCAGTCCCCGACAGGGGAAGCACTATGGCTACACCTTC
NA	TRBD1	TRBV13	TRBJ1-3	CASSSGQGVGNTIYF	TGTGCCAGCAGCTCGGGACAGGGGGTCGGAAACACCATATATTTT
NA	NA	TRBV7-3	TRBJ2-1	CASSAYRALSNEQFF	TGTGCCAGCAGCGCTTACAGGGCTCTGAGCAATGAGCAGTTCTTC
NA	NA	TRBV28	TRBJ2-2	CASSFRVGELFF	TGTGCCAGCAGTTTTCGGGTCGGGGAGCTGTTTTTT
NA	TRBD2	TRBV4-1	TRBJ2-3	CASSQGDSGIWDTQYF	TGCGCCAGCAGCCAAGGGGATAGCGGGATTTGGGATACGCAGTATTTT
NA	NA	TRBV28	TRBJ2-3	CASSPADGKTSTDTQYF	TGTGCCAGCAGTCCGGCGGACGGAAAAACTAGCACAGATACGCAGTATTTT
NA	NA	TRBV21-1	TRBJ1-5	CASSDRTGVDNQPQHF	TGTGCCAGCAGCGACAGAACAGGGGTGGACAATCAGCCCCAGCATTTT
NA	NA	TRBV4-1	TRBJ2-7	CASSQDRRAGVSYEQYF	TGCGCCAGCAGCCAAGATCGGAGGGCAGGGGTCTCCTACGAGCAGTACTTC
NA	NA	TRBV5-1	TRBJ2-4	CASSLQGPHDSIQYF	TGCGCCAGCAGCTTGCAGGGTCCTCATGATAGCATTCAGTACTTC
NA	TRBD2	TRBV7-8	TRBJ2-7	CASSLYLAGGVYEQYF	TGTGCCAGCAGCTTATACCTAGCGGGAGGAGTCTACGAGCAGTACTTC
NA	TRBD2	TRBV5-1	TRBJ2-7	CASSSGLAGEEQYF	TGCGCCAGCAGCTCGGGACTAGCGGGAGAAGAGCAGTACTTC
NA	NA	TRBV6-5	TRBJ2-7	CASSYDSRRAYEQYF	TGTGCCAGCAGTTACGATTCGAGACGAGCCTACGAGCAGTACTTC
NA	NA	TRBV7-9	TRBJ1-1	CASSLAGPEAFF	TGTGCCAGCAGCTTAGCGGGCCCTGAAGCTTTCTTT
NA	NA	TRBV5-1	TRBJ2-5	CASSLIRQKAKTTQYF	TGCGCCAGCAGCTTGATCAGACAGAAAGCCAAGACGACCCAGTACTTC
NA	NA	TRBV28	TRBJ2-6	CASRTSHGANVLTF	TGTGCCAGCAGGACTTCTCACGGGGCCAACGTCCTGACTTTC
NA	TRBD1	TRBV5-1	TRBJ2-7	CASRPRTGVDTYEQYF	TGCGCCAGCAGGCCGCGAACAGGGGTGGATACCTACGAGCAGTACTTC
NA	NA	TRBV19	TRBJ1-1	CASSIPGGNTEAFF	TGTGCCAGTAGTATCCCGGGTGGGAACACTGAAGCTTTCTTT
NA	NA	TRBV10-3	TRBJ2-3	CAISEHREGADTQYF	TGTGCCATCAGTGAGCACAGGGAGGGGGCAGATACGCAGTATTTT
NA	TRBD1	TRBV27	TRBJ1-1	CASRSARGLRSEAFF	TGTGCCAGCCGCTCCGCCAGGGGGCTAAGGTCTGAAGCTTTCTTT
NA	NA	TRBV5-1	TRBJ1-5	CASSLRGDSNQPQHF	TGCGCCAGCAGCTTGAGAGGCGATAGCAATCAGCCCCAGCATTTT
NA	NA	TRBV6-5	TRBJ2-3	CASSYTRSNTDTQYF	TGTGCCAGCAGTTACACCCGATCGAACACAGATACGCAGTATTTT
NA	TRBD2	TRBV28	TRBJ2-7	CASSLAGGHEQYF	TGTGCCAGCAGTCTAGCGGGAGGGCACGAGCAGTACTTC
NA	TRBD1	TRBV19	TRBJ1-1	CASKDRMNTEAFF	TGTGCCAGTAAGGACAGGATGAACACTGAAGCTTTCTTT
NA	TRBD1	TRBV28	TRBJ2-5	CASSLTTGAPETQYF	TGTGCCAGCAGTTTAACCACAGGGGCCCCAGAGACCCAGTACTTC
NA	TRBD2	TRBV18	TRBJ2-2	CASNQLASAGELFF	TGTGCCAGCAACCAACTAGCGTCTGCGGGGGAGCTGTTTTTT
NA	TRBD1	TRBV28	TRBJ1-2	CASVGGQGARGYTF	TGTGCCAGCGTTGGCGGGCAGGGGGCGCGGGGCTACACCTTC
NA	TRBD1	TRBV5-1	TRBJ1-1	CASSLSTGGNTEAFF	TGCGCCAGCAGCCTCTCGACAGGGGGGAACACTGAAGCTTTCTTT
NA	NA	TRBV4-1	TRBJ2-4	CASSHRFGFAKNIQYF	TGCGCCAGCAGCCACAGGTTCGGTTTCGCCAAAAACATTCAGTACTTC
NA	NA	TRBV4-1	TRBJ1-4	CASSQDLGAEYEKLFF	TGCGCCAGCAGCCAAGATTTAGGGGCGGAGTATGAAAAACTGTTTTTT
NA	NA	TRBV19	TRBJ2-3	CASRARTGTDTQYF	TGTGCCAGTAGAGCGAGAACAGGTACAGATACGCAGTATTTT